Below, 10 T cell receptor beta chains from the same sample are listed, as sequenced in a study of blood T cells in healthy people across ages. A second PCR of 7 to 11 cycles used a sample-barcoded 5' primer and a J-beta primer mix. TCRdb called the 5' RACE reads again in MiXCR, with one record for every CDR3 protein. Of roughly 1,300,000 distinct CDR3 sequences detected, 59% appear once; the ten largest clones hold 5% to 7%. The sample taken for sequencing was blood. The receptors derive from a man younger than 35 in good health.

The chain carries TRBV20-1 and TRBJ2-3; 8 positions match TRBD1. V lost 5 bases and J lost 4; bases outside the gene matches: 8. CDR3 length: 14 residues. Germline loops: CDR1 DFQATT, CDR2 SNEGSKA (reference sequence). CDR3 amino acids: CSAPGTGFSDTQYF. CDR3 sequence (DNA): TGCAGTGCTCCCGGGACAGGATTCTCAGATACGCAGTATTTT.

The V call is TRBV12-3 or TRBV12-4, the J call TRBJ1-4; D not resolved. This CDR3 is 14 amino acids long. V dropped 7 bases and J dropped 8 bases, with 17 bases sitting between them. CDR3 protein: CASTLGGQDEKLFF. The CDR3 nucleotides are TGTGCCAGCACCCTAGGCGGGCAGGACGAAAAACTGTTTTTT.

The chain is built from TRBV5-1 and TRBJ2-4; 7 bases align to TRBD2. Germline V gene data show CDR1 as SGHRS and CDR2 as YFSETQ. The CDR3 contains 14 residues. The junction had 8 bases not matched to a gene; V was cut back by 4 bases and J by 7 bases. The CDR3 here is CASSPLAAMNIQYF. As DNA, the CDR3 is TGCGCCAGCAGCCCGCTAGCGGCGATGAACATTCAGTACTTC. Full variable domain (missing parts from reference TRBV5-1 and TRBJ2-4): KAGVTQTPRYLIKTRGQQVTLSCSPISGHRSVSWYQQTPGQGLQFLFEYFSETQRNKGNFPGRFSGRQFSNSRSEMNVSTLELGDSALYLCASSPLAAMNIQYFGAGTRLSVL.

The genes are TRBV29-1 and TRBJ2-1; 12 bases line up with TRBD2. The CDR3 is 17 residues long. From germline, CDR1 is SQVTM and CDR2 ANQGSEA. The V and J ends lost 3 bases and 9 bases, in that order; junction bases with no gene match: 15. The CDR3 region is CSVDPLAGGAMGPEQFF. For the CDR3, the DNA is TGCAGCGTTGATCCGCTAGCGGGAGGGGCGATGGGCCCTGAGCAGTTCTTC.

This rearrangement joins TRBV19 to TRBJ2-1, with D perhaps given as TRBD1 or TRBD2 (6 bases each). The V gene's germline CDR1 is LNHDA and CDR2 SQIVND (reference sequence). The CDR3 runs 16 residues. Trimming removed 2 bases from V and 3 bases from J, with 14 bases in between. The CDR3 DNA reads as TGTGCCAGTAGTATACTAGTGGGGGGCTTCTACAATGAGCAGTTCTTC. This gives the protein CASSILVGGFYNEQFF.

This clonotype was counted a few times. This rearrangement joins TRBV3-1 to TRBJ2-5, with TRBD2 matching 15 bases. Per the germline V gene, CDR1 is LGHDT and CDR2 is YNNKEL (reference sequence). Trimming took 0 bases from V and 4 from J; bases not matched to a gene: 6. This CDR3 comprises 18 residues. The CDR3 here is CASSQDGGTSGRLETQYF. CDR3 coding DNA: TGTGCCAGCAGCCAAGATGGAGGGACTAGCGGGAGGTTAGAGACCCAGTACTTC.

The chain joins TRBV3-1 to TRBJ2-5; D remains ambiguous. With 0 bases removed from V and 6 bases from J, the gap between germline ends came to 14 bases. Germline CDR1 LGHDT, CDR2 YNNKEL (reference sequence). There are 15 residues in the CDR3. The CDR3 DNA reads as TGTGCCAGCAGCCAAGATCTTTCGGGTAGTCAGACCCAGTACTTC. This encodes CASSQDLSGSQTQYF.

This clonotype was detected once. The gene calls are TRBV7-9 and TRBJ1-1; the D gene is possibly TRBD1 (5 bases). The germline V and J ends were trimmed by 4 bases and 1 base, with 16 bases remaining between them. This CDR3 comprises 16 residues. Per the germline V gene, CDR1 is SEHNR and CDR2 is FQNEAQ (reference sequence). CDR3 residues: CASSSGVGFQNTEAFF. Here the CDR3 DNA reads TGTGCCAGCAGCTCGGGGGTCGGTTTTCAGAACACTGAAGCTTTCTTT. Combining the CDR3 with reference TRBV7-9 and TRBJ1-1 gives the whole variable domain DTGVSQNPRHKITKRGQNVTFRCDPISEHNRLYWYRQTLGQGPEFLTYFQNEAQLEKSRLLSDRFSAERPKGSFSTLEIQRTEQGDSAMYLCASSSGVGFQNTEAFFGQGTRLTVV.

The chain is built from TRBV12-3 or TRBV12-4 and TRBJ1-5; the D is unclear. The ends were cut back, 5 bases at V and 1 base at J, with 15 bases in the middle. This CDR3 region has 16 residues. This CDR3 reads CASSPEGELSNQPQHF. Written as DNA, the CDR3 is TGTGCCAGCAGTCCGGAGGGAGAGTTAAGCAATCAGCCCCAGCATTTT.

The CDR3 loop is CASSLDSGMSYTF. CDR3 bases: TGTGCCAGCAGCTTAGATAGTGGGATGAGCTACACCTTC. The rearrangement joins TRBV7-2 to TRBJ1-2; no firm D call. V lost 1 base and J 9 bases, leaving 12 bases between the germline ends. The V gene's germline CDR1 is SGHTA and CDR2 FQGNSA. There are 13 residues in the CDR3.